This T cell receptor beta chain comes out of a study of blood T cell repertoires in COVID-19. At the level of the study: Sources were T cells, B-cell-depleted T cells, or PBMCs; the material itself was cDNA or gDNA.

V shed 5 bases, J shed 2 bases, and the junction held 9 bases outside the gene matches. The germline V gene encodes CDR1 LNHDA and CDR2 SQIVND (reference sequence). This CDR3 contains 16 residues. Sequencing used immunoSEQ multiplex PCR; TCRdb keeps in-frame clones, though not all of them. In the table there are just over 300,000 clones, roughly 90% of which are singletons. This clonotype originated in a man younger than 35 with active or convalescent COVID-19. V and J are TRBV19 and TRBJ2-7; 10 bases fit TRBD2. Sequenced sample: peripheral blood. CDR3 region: CASSGAGTSVPYEQYF. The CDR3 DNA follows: TGTGCCAGTAGTGGAGCCGGGACTAGCGTTCCCTACGAGCAGTACTTC.